This T cell receptor (beta chain) was identified in a study of blood T cell repertoires in COVID-19. On the study more broadly: Some COVID-19 samples were acute and others convalescent; all came from the United States, Italy and Spain. Sample material is recorded as cDNA or gDNA derived from T cells, B-cell-depleted T cells, or PBMCs.

Germline assignment: CDR1 SGHRS and CDR2 YFSETQ. V lost 4 bases to trimming and J lost 0 bases, with 10 bases between them. The CDR3 covers 15 residues. Authors' data handling: From reference gene primer amplification, estimates of nucleated cell counts were derived. This table comes from immunoSEQ multiplex PCR, and its TCRdb copy is limited to in-frame clones, with some not included. That table furnishes V, J and clone size, whereas the DNA furnished D and trimming. The sample includes about 98,000 clones, nearly 90% of them seen just once. The sample taken for sequencing was peripheral blood. V is TRBV5-1 and J is TRBJ1-4, with D possibly being TRBD1 (6 bases). This clonotype originated in a man between 65 and 85 years old with acute or convalescent COVID-19. The CDR3 bases are TGCGCCAGCAGCGGGGGGGCGACAACTAATGAAAAACTGTTTTTT. Translating gives CASSGGATTNEKLFF.